This T cell receptor (beta chain) was sequenced in a study of technical replicates of blood from a few donors. Trimming cost V 2 bases and J 5 bases, with 14 bases left between them. The V gene's germline CDR1 is MGHRA and CDR2 YSYEKL. The CDR3 is 15 amino acids. Measured with immunoSEQ multiplex PCR; TCRdb has only the in-frame clones, and not every one. The top ten hold more than 0.12% of the sample, which has around 80,000 clones, about 98% seen once. The rearrangement uses TRBV4-1 and TRBJ2-3, with a weak D call TRBD2 (6 bases). Sequencing was performed on T cells isolated from PBMCs. This TCR was sampled from a human donor in good health. The CDR3, as DNA: TGCGCCAGCAGCCAACAACGGGACTCCCGAGATACGCAGTATTTT. Encoded protein: CASSQQRDSRDTQYF.